This T cell receptor (beta chain) was profiled in a study of technical replicates of blood from a few donors. V gave up 0 bases and J gave up 4 bases; unmatched junction bases: 8. Germline CDR1 is ENHRY and CDR2 is SYGVKD. This CDR3 has 17 amino acids. Here immunoSEQ multiplex PCR was the method, and the copy in TCRdb shows in-frame clones only, minus some. This sample has more than 65,000 clones, with about 87% found just once. Sequenced input: PBMCs. The genes are TRBV10-3 and TRBJ2-7, with 11 bases fitting TRBD2. The TCR comes from a human donor in good health. Some clones in this sample may be carry-over from other donors' samples. The CDR3 DNA sequence: TGTGCCATCAGTGAGTCGGGTCGGGTAGCGGGGGGGTACGAGCAGTACTTC. Translation: CAISESGRVAGGYEQYF.